One and the same sample provided the 25 T cell receptor beta chains below, sequenced in a study of CD8+ T cells in alopecia areata. Treatment defined: oral pan-JAK inhibitor, 5-10 mg twice daily. Investigators isolated RNA and reverse transcribed it into cDNA to act as the sequencing template. The method was immunoSEQ multiplex PCR; TCRdb's version includes in-frame clones alone and lacks a portion of them. The sample includes about 200,000 clones, around 66% of them seen just once. The source was CD4+ T cells sorted from blood, collected at week 4, from a patient treated with tofacitinib. These receptor sequences come from a human donor with alopecia areata.

The chain has TRBV5-1 and TRBJ2-5, with D hard to call. The length of the CDR3 is 13 residues. Germline V lookup: CDR1 SGHRS, CDR2 YFSETQ. Trimming took 0 bases from V and 5 from J, leaving 8 bases between them. The CDR3 protein is CASSLVSDETQYF. CDR3 nucleotide sequence: TGCGCCAGCAGCTTGGTGAGCGATGAGACCCAGTACTTC.

The CDR3 loop reads CASSLGQGSTDTQYF. For the CDR3, the DNA is TGTGCCAGCAGCCTGGGACAGGGAAGCACAGATACGCAGTATTTT. The J gene is TRBJ2-3, the V gene TRBV7-9; TRBD1 matches 9 bases. The V gene end was trimmed by 5 bases and the J gene end by 0 bases; junction bases not matched to a gene: 3. Germline loops: CDR1 SEHNR, CDR2 FQNEAQ (reference sequence). CDR3 length: 15 amino acids.

This chain connects TRBV7-9 to TRBJ2-1; a weak D match, TRBD2 (6 bases). CDR1 and CDR2 from the germline V gene are SEHNR and FQNEAQ (reference sequence). V lost 5 bases, J lost 7 bases, and 24 bases lay in between. The CDR3 has 17 residues. CDR3 sequence (DNA): TGTGCCAGCAGCCTGAGACGTACGCGGGACCCCGTTAATGAGCAGTTCTTC. Residues: CASSLRRTRDPVNEQFF.

This clone has only one observation. J is TRBJ1-2 and V is TRBV18; TRBD1 matches 10 bases. The V gene's germline CDR1 is KGHSH and CDR2 LQKENI. The CDR3 length is 16 residues. V trimming: 6 bases; J trimming: 5 bases; junction bases outside the gene matches: 12. The CDR3, as DNA: TGTGCCAGCTCGACCAAGGGCCGGACAGGGGGATATGGCTACACCTTC. Amino acid sequence: CASSTKGRTGGYGYTF.

This clone was detected only once. The chain has TRBV7-9 and TRBJ1-1; tentatively, D is TRBD1 (5 bases). In germline, CDR1 is SEHNR, CDR2 FQNEAQ (reference sequence). Trimming cost V 4 bases and J 3 bases, with 18 bases left between them. This CDR3 is 16 amino acids long. CDR3 sequence reads: CASSWEEGLGDTEAFF. The CDR3 bases are TGTGCCAGCAGCTGGGAGGAGGGGCTCGGTGACACTGAAGCTTTCTTT.

This clone was counted between two and nine times. This chain links TRBV10-3 with TRBJ1-5, with no clear D. CDR1 and CDR2 from the germline V gene are ENHRY and SYGVKD. This CDR3 has 13 amino acids. Deletions cut 8 bases from V and 4 bases from J, with 12 bases between. The CDR3 is CAIRPDLNQPQHF. Written as DNA, the CDR3 is TGTGCCATCCGCCCGGATCTTAATCAGCCCCAGCATTTT.

V is TRBV7-9 and J is TRBJ2-2; D unresolved. Trimming shortened V by 7 bases and J by 6 bases, and 12 bases separated the two germline ends. This CDR3 has 13 residues. CDR1 is SEHNR and CDR2 is FQNEAQ in the germline V gene (reference sequence). DNA for the CDR3: TGTGCCAGCAACCCTTCAGGTTCCGGGGAGCTGTTTTTT. Its translation is CASNPSGSGELFF. Looking up the rest from reference TRBV7-9 and TRBJ2-2 gives the full variable domain: DTGVSQNPRHKITKRGQNVTFRCDPISEHNRLYWYRQTLGQGPEFLTYFQNEAQLEKSRLLSDRFSAERPKGSFSTLEIQRTEQGDSAMYLCASNPSGSGELFFGEGSRLTVL.

V is TRBV11-3 and J is TRBJ2-2; TRBD1 aligns across 9 bases. Germline V gives CDR1 SGHNT, CDR2 YENEEA. V lost 5 bases, J lost 6 bases, and 4 bases stayed unmatched. The CDR3 is 14 amino acids. The CDR3 DNA reads TGTGCCAGCAGCCGACAGGGGGTGGCCGGGGAGCTGTTTTTT. Translated, it gives CASSRQGVAGELFF.

With regard to this clone: One end of the junction fails to match germline, which may point to a read error. The chain uses TRBV2 and TRBJ1-1, with D possibly matching TRBD1 (5 bases). Per germline, CDR1 SNHLY and CDR2 FYNNEI. This CDR3 has 12 amino acids. CDR3 loop: CASREGTSEAFF. The CDR3 DNA is TGTGCCAGCAGAGAAGGGACCTCTGAAGCTTTCTTT.

The rearrangement links TRBV29-1 to TRBJ1-2; perhaps TRBD1 as D (6 bases). Looked up from germline, CDR1 is SQVTM and CDR2 is ANQGSEA. The CDR3 sequence is 14 residues long. V was cut by 7 bases and J by 8 bases, with 23 bases left in between. CDR3 loop: CSAHKGFGGYGYTF. As DNA, the CDR3 is TGCAGCGCCCACAAGGGGTTCGGGGGCTACGGCTACACCTTC.

The V gene is TRBV25-1, the J gene TRBJ2-7, with D maybe TRBD1 (5 bases). The V end lost 6 bases, the J end lost 6 bases, and 15 bases lay between the germline ends. The CDR3 has 13 residues. Germline loops: CDR1 MGHDK, CDR2 SYGVNS. The CDR3: CASRWGPISEQYF. The CDR3 bases are TGTGCCAGCAGATGGGGCCCGATATCCGAGCAGTACTTC.

This clone has just one count. The gene calls are TRBV27 and TRBJ2-7; the D is unclear. V lost 4 bases, J lost 2 bases, and 15 bases lay in between. The CDR3 loop spans 15 amino acids. The germline V gene has CDR1 MNHEY and CDR2 SMNVEV (reference sequence). As DNA, the CDR3 is TGTGCCAGCAGTTCCACGGTGATACCCCCCTACGAGCAGTACTTC. This translates into CASSSTVIPPYEQYF.

The V and J genes are TRBV12-5 and TRBJ1-2; 7 bases map to TRBD1. Losses at the gene ends were 1 base for V and 4 bases for J; bases not matched to a gene: 3. Germline V gives CDR1 LGHNT, CDR2 FRNRAP. The length of the CDR3 is 14 residues. CDR3 sequence reads: CASGLAGTVYGYTF. In nucleotides, the CDR3 is TGTGCTAGTGGTTTGGCCGGGACAGTCTATGGCTACACCTTC.

This clone was found once. The V gene is TRBV4-1, the J gene TRBJ2-7, with TRBD2 matching over 10 bases. Germline CDR1 reads MGHRA; CDR2 reads YSYEKL. V dropped 4 bases and J dropped 0; count of bases not matched to a gene: 9. The CDR3 is 17 amino acids. The CDR3 region has the DNA TGCGCCAGCAGCCTGATGCCTAGCGGGGGCAGCTCCTACGAGCAGTACTTC. This encodes CASSLMPSGGSSYEQYF.

This chain uses TRBV5-8 with TRBJ2-2, with D possibly matching TRBD1 (5 bases). CDR3 size: 15 residues. From germline, CDR1 is SGHTS and CDR2 YDEGEE. The germline V and J ends were trimmed by 1 base and 0 bases, with 7 bases remaining between them. CDR3: CASSLSRANTGELFF. For the CDR3, the DNA is TGTGCCAGCAGCTTGTCCAGGGCGAACACCGGGGAGCTGTTTTTT.

V gene TRBV9 combines with J gene TRBJ2-3; 10 bases map to TRBD2. This CDR3 has 15 amino acids. The germline CDR1 and CDR2 sequences are SGDLS and YYNGEE. V shed 3 bases and J 2 bases; nucleotides not matched to a gene: 3. The CDR3 DNA is TGTGCCAGCAGCGCTAGCGGGGGCGTCACAGATACGCAGTATTTT. It codes for CASSASGGVTDTQYF.

This clone was counted between two and nine times. The CDR3 nucleotides are TGCGCCAGCAGCCAAGACGATTCACCCCTCCACTTT. It specifies CASSQDDSPLHF. This chain links TRBV4-3 with TRBJ1-6; D is unclear. The CDR3 consists of 12 residues. The germline V gene has CDR1 LGHNA and CDR2 YSLEER. V was trimmed by 0 bases and J by 8 bases, leaving 2 bases between them.

A few counts support this clone. CDR3 nucleotide sequence: TGTGCCCTCGCCGCGGGGGAAAAGCGAGAGCAGTTCTTC. Its protein product is CALAAGEKREQFF. The chain is built from TRBV7-2 and TRBJ2-1; the match to TRBD2 covers 7 bases. CDR1 is SGHTA and CDR2 is FQGNSA in the germline V gene. Germline trimming cut 11 bases from V and 10 bases from J; bases unmatched to any gene: 14. The CDR3 runs 13 residues.

This CDR3 is CASSPGQGHQPQHF. The CDR3 DNA sequence: TGTGCCAGCTCACCCGGCCAGGGACATCAGCCCCAGCATTTT. The chain couples TRBV18 to TRBJ1-5; perhaps TRBD1 as D (5 bases). The germline CDR1 and CDR2 sequences are KGHSH and LQKENI. The CDR3 contains 14 residues. V dropped 3 bases and J dropped 5 bases, with 11 bases sitting between them.

This chain uses TRBV11-2 with TRBJ2-6; D is ambiguous. The CDR3 spans 13 residues. CDR1 and CDR2 from the germline V gene are SGHAT and FQNNGV. V lost 6 bases to trimming and J lost 0 bases, with 3 bases between them. The CDR3 region is CASSGSGANVLTF. In DNA, the CDR3 is TGTGCCAGCAGTGGCTCTGGGGCCAACGTCCTGACTTTC.

The V and J genes are TRBV18 and TRBJ2-3, with a tentative D call TRBD2 (6 bases). Per the germline V gene, CDR1 is KGHSH and CDR2 is LQKENI. With 3 bases removed from V and 14 bases from J, the gap between germline ends came to 18 bases. This CDR3 has 13 residues. The CDR3 reads CASSPRGTPVWYF. For the CDR3, the DNA is TGTGCCAGCTCACCCCGAGGGACTCCGGTGTGGTATTTT. Full variable domain (rest looked up from reference TRBV18 and TRBJ2-3): NAGVMQNPRHLVRRRGQEARLRCSPMKGHSHVYWYRQLPEEGLKFMVYLQKENIIDESGMPKERFSAEFPKEGPSILRIQQVVRGDSAAYFCASSPRGTPVWYFGPGTRLTVL.

A few counts support this clone. The chain joins TRBV19 to TRBJ2-4; D could derive from TRBD1 or TRBD2 (5 bases each). The CDR3 has 15 amino acids. V was trimmed by 5 bases and J by 5 bases, leaving 16 bases between them. The germline CDR1 and CDR2 sequences are LNHDA and SQIVND (reference sequence). This CDR3 is CASSPNGASQNIQYF. The CDR3 DNA follows: TGTGCCAGTAGTCCGAACGGGGCGAGCCAAAACATTCAGTACTTC.

The V and J genes are TRBV29-1 and TRBJ2-7; D ambiguous. The CDR3 is made up of 13 amino acids. Trimming took 4 bases from V and 4 from J, leaving 14 bases between them. Germline CDR1 SQVTM, CDR2 ANQGSEA. The CDR3 nucleotides are TGCAGCGTTGCCACCGCCGGACCTTACGAGCAGTACTTC. Its translation is CSVATAGPYEQYF.

This clone was observed a few times. The genes are TRBV4-1 and TRBJ1-4; D is undetermined. V dropped 1 base and J dropped 9 bases, with 9 bases sitting between them. CDR3 length equals 13 residues. The germline CDR1 and CDR2 sequences are MGHRA and YSYEKL. The CDR3 loop is CASSQVPVKKLFF. The CDR3 nucleotides read TGCGCCAGCAGCCAAGTTCCAGTCAAAAAACTGTTTTTT.

This chain links TRBV4-1 with TRBJ2-4, with D possibly matching TRBD2 (5 bases). CDR1 is MGHRA and CDR2 is YSYEKL in the germline V gene. V was shortened by 0 bases and J by 9 bases, with 18 bases between the two germline ends. This CDR3 is built from 16 residues. The CDR3 sequence is CASSQDGGVASGIQYF. CDR3 bases: TGCGCCAGCAGCCAAGATGGAGGAGTCGCCTCCGGCATTCAGTACTTC.